These 20 T cell receptor beta chains came from one sample sequenced in a study of shared clonotypes between healthy human individuals. Using immunoSEQ multiplex PCR, the repertoire was profiled, and TCRdb retains in-frame clones only, with some absent. The data contain approximately 2.3 million clones, more than 85% of them seen just once; the ten biggest clones take up 0.39%. Material for sequencing was naive CD4+ T cells from PBMCs. This sample's subset: CD45RA+ positively selected. Receptor source: a man between 18 and 29 years old in good health. Some clones in this sample may be carry-over from other donors' samples.

The CDR3 loop is CASSLRDIYMQANQPQHF. CDR3 coding DNA: TGTGCCAGTAGTCTTCGAGACATCTATATGCAAGCAAATCAGCCCCAGCATTTT. The chain employs TRBV19 and TRBJ1-5; unclear D gene. Deletions cut 5 bases from V and 4 bases from J, with 24 bases between. The germline V gene has CDR1 LNHDA and CDR2 SQIVND (reference sequence). This CDR3 spans 18 amino acids.

V is TRBV11-3 and J is TRBJ2-3, with 8 bases lining up with TRBD1. The junction had 5 bases not matched to a gene; V was cut back by 5 bases and J by 4 bases. Germline V gene data show CDR1 as SGHNT and CDR2 as YENEEA. The CDR3 spans 14 residues. CDR3 sequence reads: CASSRGQDSDTQYF. Written as DNA, the CDR3 is TGTGCCAGCAGCCGGGGACAGGATTCAGATACGCAGTATTTT.

The chain has TRBV21-1 and TRBJ1-1. TRBV21-1 is an annotated pseudogene. This CDR3 has 15 residues. CDR3 residues: CASSKCPPRNTEAFF. The CDR3 region has the DNA TGTGCCAGCAGCAAATGCCCCCCAAGAAACACTGAAGCTTTCTTT.

This clone was recorded only once. A junction boundary mismatches the germline segment, possibly from a read error. The genes are TRBV15 and TRBJ1-2, with TRBD1 as a possible D gene (5 bases). The CDR3 extends over 12 amino acids. Looked up from germline, CDR1 is LNHNV and CDR2 is YYDKDF (reference sequence). This CDR3 reads CATSRDASRASF. CDR3 sequence (DNA): TGTGCCACCAGCAGAGATGCCTCCAGGGCCTCGTTC.

The chain has TRBV5-5 and TRBJ2-3; TRBD1 agrees at 7 bases. Germline V gene sequence: CDR1 SGHKS, CDR2 YYEKEE (reference sequence). The V gene end was trimmed by 4 bases and the J gene end by 6 bases; junction bases not matched to a gene: 11. The CDR3 is made up of 15 amino acids. The CDR3 coding sequence is TGTGCCAGCAGCCCGGGACAGCTGAGAGGGGATACGCAGTATTTT. Its translation: CASSPGQLRGDTQYF.

V usage is TRBV5-4 and J usage is TRBJ1-5; D gene uncertain. Deletions cut 4 bases from V and 0 bases from J, with 8 bases between. Germline V gene data show CDR1 as SGHNT and CDR2 as YYREEE (reference sequence). This CDR3 spans 14 amino acids. The CDR3 sequence: CASSNGYSNQPQHF. The CDR3 DNA sequence: TGTGCCAGCAGCAACGGATATAGCAATCAGCCCCAGCATTTT.

Turning to this clone: Other DNA variants within this sample encode the same CDR3. The rearrangement uses TRBV5-1 and TRBJ2-1; D not certain. The CDR3 covers 12 residues. Germline loops: CDR1 SGHRS, CDR2 YFSETQ. V lost 2 bases to trimming and J lost 5 bases, with 5 bases between them. CDR3 nucleotide sequence: TGCGCCAGCAGCTTAATAGACAATGAGCAGTTCTTC. Amino acids: CASSLIDNEQFF. Full variable domain (outside the CDR3, taken from reference TRBV5-1 and TRBJ2-1): KAGVTQTPRYLIKTRGQQVTLSCSPISGHRSVSWYQQTPGQGLQFLFEYFSETQRNKGNFPGRFSGRQFSNSRSEMNVSTLELGDSALYLCASSLIDNEQFFGPGTRLTVL.

The CDR3 reads CATIAPGYNEQFF. CDR3 sequence (DNA): TGTGCCACCATAGCCCCGGGTTACAATGAGCAGTTCTTC. The chain recombines TRBV27 with TRBJ2-1; D is uncertain. This CDR3 has 13 residues. Germline V lookup: CDR1 MNHEY, CDR2 SMNVEV (reference sequence). Between the trimmed V and J ends, which lost 10 bases and 4 bases, there was a span of 14 bases.

This clone was seen a single time. The chain recombines TRBV6-4 with TRBJ2-2, with 8 bases fitting TRBD2. Germline CDR1 reads MRHNA; CDR2 reads SNTAGT. The CDR3 consists of 15 residues. V was clipped by 6 bases and J by 1 base; unmatched bases: 4. In DNA, the CDR3 is TGTGCCAGCAGATGGAGCGGGGGGAACACCGGGGAGCTGTTTTTT. Protein sequence: CASRWSGGNTGELFF.

The chain has TRBV30 and TRBJ2-7; no firm D call. The V gene's germline CDR1 is GTSNPN and CDR2 SVGIG (reference sequence). This CDR3 region has 14 residues. The V end was cut by 4 bases, the J end by 0 bases, with 13 bases between. CDR3 sequence reads: CAWKPLISSYEQYF. The CDR3 coding sequence is TGTGCCTGGAAACCGCTAATCAGCTCCTACGAGCAGTACTTC.

This clone was found a few times. This chain joins TRBV5-1 and TRBJ1-2; D call uncertain. Between the trimmed V and J ends, which lost 0 bases and 3 bases, there was a span of 9 bases. The CDR3 length is 14 residues. Germline assignment: CDR1 SGHRS and CDR2 YFSETQ. CDR3 nucleotide sequence: TGCGCCAGCAGCTTGGAATGGGATGACTATGGCTACACCTTC. It yields the protein CASSLEWDDYGYTF.

The J gene is TRBJ2-2, the V gene TRBV28; 10 bases map to TRBD1. The V and J ends lost 5 bases and 7 bases, in that order; junction bases with no gene match: 10. The germline gives CDR1 MDHEN, CDR2 SYDVKM. The CDR3 sequence is 16 residues long. The CDR3 reads CASSPGQGEVDGELFF. CDR3 DNA: TGTGCCAGCAGTCCTGGACAGGGGGAAGTTGACGGGGAGCTGTTTTTT. The complete variable domain, with remaining parts taken from reference TRBV28 and TRBJ2-2, reads DVKVTQSSRYLVKRTGEKVFLECVQDMDHENMFWYRQDPGLGLRLIYFSYDVKMKEKGDIPEGYSVSREKKERFSLILESASTNQTSMYLCASSPGQGEVDGELFFGEGSRLTVL.

This rearrangement joins TRBV14 to TRBJ2-3, with D unresolved. The CDR3 runs to 14 residues. From germline, CDR1 is SGHDN and CDR2 FVKESK. The V end was cut by 1 base, the J end by 6 bases, with 11 bases between. In nucleotides, the CDR3 is TGTGCCAGCAGCCAAGTTTCGATGGGGGATACGCAGTATTTT. Its protein is CASSQVSMGDTQYF. The whole variable domain, remainder taken from reference TRBV14 and TRBJ2-3, is EAGVTQFPSHSVIEKGQTVTLRCDPISGHDNLYWYRRVMGKEIKFLLHFVKESKQDESGMPNNRFLAERTGGTYSTLKVQPAELEDSGVYFCASSQVSMGDTQYFGPGTRLTVL.

The rearrangement links TRBV29-1 to TRBJ1-1; D not resolved. V was pared by 3 bases and J by 2 bases, with 13 bases between. CDR3 length equals 14 residues. The germline gives CDR1 SQVTM, CDR2 ANQGSEA. The DNA of the CDR3 is TGCAGCGTTGACAGACTACTATTAAACACTGAAGCTTTCTTT. Residues: CSVDRLLLNTEAFF.

The chain combines TRBV13 with TRBJ1-3; TRBD1 might be the D (6 bases). V lost 6 bases to trimming and J lost 0 bases, with 15 bases between them. The CDR3 has 16 residues. Germline CDR1 reads PRHDT; CDR2 reads FYEKMQ (reference sequence). CDR3 DNA: TGTGCCAGCAGAGGAAAACAGGGCTTCTCTGGAAACACCATATATTTT. Amino acid sequence: CASRGKQGFSGNTIYF. Combining the CDR3 with reference TRBV13 and TRBJ1-3 gives the whole variable domain AAGVIQSPRHLIKEKRETATLKCYPIPRHDTVYWYQQGPGQDPQFLISFYEKMQSDKGSIPDRFSAQQFSDYHSELNMSSLELGDSALYFCASRGKQGFSGNTIYFGEGSWLTVV.

The CDR3 protein is CASRLAGGTNEQFF. CDR3 nucleotides: TGTGCCAGCAGGCTAGCGGGAGGGACTAATGAGCAGTTCTTC. V usage is TRBV2 and J usage is TRBJ2-1; TRBD2 aligns across 12 bases. CDR1 SNHLY and CDR2 FYNNEI come from the germline V gene. V shed 6 bases, J shed 7 bases, and the junction held 4 bases outside the gene matches. The CDR3 is made up of 14 amino acids.

The chain joins TRBV7-2 to TRBJ2-3, with 10 bases that match TRBD2. The CDR3 is 16 amino acids. Trimming cost V 5 bases and J 1 base; bases outside gene matches: 6. From germline, CDR1 is SGHTA and CDR2 FQGNSA. This chain's CDR3 is CASSVIAGGRTDTQYF. The CDR3 nucleotides are TGTGCCAGCAGCGTAATAGCGGGAGGCCGCACAGATACGCAGTATTTT.

The genes are TRBV11-2 and TRBJ2-1; 10 positions agree with TRBD2. Germline V gene data show CDR1 as SGHAT and CDR2 as FQNNGV. Trimming at V came to 7 bases and at J to 8 bases, leaving 11 bases not matched to a gene. The CDR3 sequence is 15 residues long. The CDR3 coding sequence is TGTGCCAGCAACGTTCTAGCGGGAGCAAAGGATGAGCAGTTCTTC. Translating it yields CASNVLAGAKDEQFF.

The chain employs TRBV9 and TRBJ2-3, with 7 positions matching TRBD2. V lost 0 bases and J lost 4; bases outside the gene matches: 11. Per the germline V gene, CDR1 is SGDLS and CDR2 is YYNGEE. The CDR3 extends over 17 amino acids. The CDR3 loop is CASSVAVGRGGADTQYF. Written as DNA, the CDR3 is TGTGCCAGCAGCGTAGCGGTAGGGAGGGGTGGAGCAGATACGCAGTATTTT. The whole variable domain, filled in from reference TRBV9 and TRBJ2-3, reads DSGVTQTPKHLITATGQRVTLRCSPRSGDLSVYWYQQSLDQGLQFLIQYYNGEERAKGNILERFSAQQFPDLHSELNLSSLELGDSALYFCASSVAVGRGGADTQYFGPGTRLTVL.

The table lists this clone with a count of one. The V call is TRBV6-1, the J call TRBJ1-5, with D possibly matching TRBD1 (5 bases). This CDR3 has 15 residues. Germline V gene sequence: CDR1 MNHNS, CDR2 SASEGT. V gave up 8 bases and J gave up 4 bases, with 18 bases separating them. CDR3 loop: CASGPLGRRNQPQHF. CDR3 sequence (DNA): TGTGCCAGCGGACCATTGGGACGGAGGAATCAGCCCCAGCATTTT.